Shown below are 9 T cell receptor beta chains from a single sample sequenced in a study of CD8+ T cells in alopecia areata. Treatment meaning: oral pan-JAK inhibitor, 5-10 mg twice daily. Sequencing used cDNA as its template, made by extracting RNA and reverse transcribing it. TCRdb's table, derived via immunoSEQ multiplex PCR, lists solely in-frame clones and lacks some. The top ten hold approximately 17% of the sample, which has 42,000 or so clones, roughly 92% seen once. The sequenced sample was CD8+ T cells sorted from blood, obtained at week 24, from a patient treated with tofacitinib. The receptors come from a human donor with alopecia areata.

The V and J genes are TRBV27 and TRBJ2-7; perhaps TRBD2 as D (5 bases). Trimming pared 2 bases from V and 5 bases from J, leaving 7 bases between. Germline V gene sequence: CDR1 MNHEY, CDR2 SMNVEV (reference sequence). The CDR3 has 12 residues. The CDR3 loop reads CASSLIGDEQYF. The CDR3 DNA reads as TGTGCCAGCAGTTTAATCGGGGACGAGCAGTACTTC.

The chain is built from TRBV7-8 and TRBJ2-1; D gene uncertain. This CDR3 region has 13 residues. Trimming cost V 1 base and J 7 bases, with 8 bases left between them. Germline loops: CDR1 SGHVS, CDR2 FQNEAQ. The CDR3 nucleotides are TGTGCCAGCAGCTTAGGTATACAGAATGAGCAGTTCTTC. Translated: CASSLGIQNEQFF.

This sequence joins TRBV27 and TRBJ2-1; D might be TRBD1 (6 bases). This CDR3 is built from 14 residues. CDR1 and CDR2 (germline): MNHEY, SMNVEV (reference sequence). V was cut by 6 bases and J by 7 bases, with 16 bases left in between. The CDR3 protein is CASSRPGQQNEQFF. CDR3 nucleotide sequence: TGTGCCAGCAGCCGTCCCGGACAGCAAAATGAGCAGTTCTTC.

V gene TRBV6-1 combines with J gene TRBJ2-5; D is unclear. Deletions cut 2 bases from V and 5 bases from J, with 6 bases between. Germline CDR1 reads MNHNS; CDR2 reads SASEGT. The CDR3 consists of 12 residues. CDR3 in amino acids: CASSEMWETQYF. CDR3 DNA sequence: TGTGCCAGCAGTGAAATGTGGGAGACCCAGTACTTC.

This sequence joins TRBV4-3 and TRBJ2-3, with D possibly being TRBD1 (5 bases). V was pared by 1 base and J by 1 base, with 18 bases between. Germline loops: CDR1 LGHNA, CDR2 YSLEER. CDR3 length: 18 amino acids. In DNA, the CDR3 is TGCGCCAGCAGCCAAGGGCAGGGATTCTCGTGGGGCACAGATACGCAGTATTTT. It encodes CASSQGQGFSWGTDTQYF.

The V and J genes are TRBV4-3 and TRBJ2-1, with 9 bases identical to TRBD2. The V gene end was trimmed by 0 bases and the J gene end by 5 bases; junction bases not matched to a gene: 8. This CDR3 spans 17 amino acids. CDR1 LGHNA and CDR2 YSLEER come from the germline V gene. CDR3 region: CASSQDPSGGHDNEQFF. CDR3 in DNA: TGCGCCAGCAGCCAAGACCCAAGCGGGGGGCATGACAATGAGCAGTTCTTC.

This clone occurred once. This chain links TRBV4-2 with TRBJ2-7; D might be TRBD1 (6 bases). Looked up from germline, CDR1 is LGHNA and CDR2 is YNFKEQ. The ends were cut back, 3 bases at V and 5 bases at J, with 11 bases in the middle. This CDR3 is built from 13 residues. The CDR3 region has the DNA TGTGCCAGCAGCCAGGACAGACCCAACGAGCAGTACTTC. It specifies CASSQDRPNEQYF.

V gene TRBV5-5 combines with J gene TRBJ2-1; 7 bases fit TRBD1. V dropped 0 bases and J dropped 8; count of bases not matched to a gene: 5. Germline V lookup: CDR1 SGHKS, CDR2 YYEKEE (reference sequence). The CDR3 length is 14 residues. The DNA of the CDR3 is TGTGCCAGCAGCTTGGGACAGGGTATGTATGAGCAGTTCTTC. As protein: CASSLGQGMYEQFF.

V gene TRBV29-1 combines with J gene TRBJ2-1, with 8 bases aligning to TRBD1. V lost 3 bases and J lost 1; bases outside the gene matches: 5. From germline, CDR1 is SQVTM and CDR2 ANQGSEA. The CDR3 covers 15 residues. CDR3: CSVDSTGDSYNEQFF. CDR3 nucleotides: TGCAGCGTTGATTCGACAGGGGATTCCTACAATGAGCAGTTCTTC.